This TCR beta chain was captured in a study of brain T cells in children with intractable seizures. Described time point: blood from clinic visit 5 months post-surgery; TSC patient then seizure free. Sequencing was limited to surgery cases with top T cell transcript signatures in brain tissue. Patients received at least one anti-epileptic drug before surgery. CDR3 size: 14 residues. The V gene's germline CDR1 is SGDLS and CDR2 YYNGEE. Trimming stripped 4 bases from V and 1 base from J, with 9 bases between. Whole-study findings and limits: Viral specificity was inferred only from CDR3 similarity; HCMV serostatus was unknown.

Points on this clone: Antigen specificity is unknown.

Only in-frame clones appear in the TCRdb table, and some are missing; sequencing was by immunoSEQ multiplex PCR. Seen here are 300,000 to 400,000 clones, over 90% observed once, and the top ten hold 5.5% to 6%. Sample: peripheral blood, taken 4 to 6 months after surgery. V usage is TRBV9 and J usage is TRBJ2-1; tentatively, D is TRBD2 (5 bases). The clonotype was recovered from a boy in the first two years of life with tuberous sclerosis and intractable seizures. CDR3 loop: CASSPGGSYNEQFF. CDR3 DNA: TGTGCCAGCAGCCCGGGCGGGTCCTACAATGAGCAGTTCTTC. Full variable domain (remainder filled in from reference TRBV9 and TRBJ2-1): DSGVTQTPKHLITATGQRVTLRCSPRSGDLSVYWYQQSLDQGLQFLIQYYNGEERAKGNILERFSAQQFPDLHSELNLSSLELGDSALYFCASSPGGSYNEQFFGPGTRLTVL.